This record concerns one TCR beta chain sequence. This CDR3 is built from 14 residues. Trimming left V 0 bases short and J 5 bases short, with 12 bases between. Germline V gene lookup returns CDR1 SGHNT and CDR2 YYREEE (reference sequence). Within 2 weeks of study entry, exposed participants had contacted a PCR-confirmed or clinician-diagnosed COVID-19 case. Produced via immunoSEQ multiplex PCR; TCRdb's table is partial and in-frame only. The sample contains about 190,000 clones, roughly 84% of which appear only once. The data are from a study of blood T cell repertoires in COVID-19. The TCR originated in a woman under 40 who had been exposed to COVID-19. The specimen was PBMCs or T cells enriched from blood (not recorded which). The V gene is TRBV5-4, the J gene TRBJ2-7; D not resolved. CDR3: CASSLDPGSDEQYF. The CDR3 DNA is TGTGCCAGCAGCTTGGATCCGGGTTCGGACGAGCAGTACTTC.